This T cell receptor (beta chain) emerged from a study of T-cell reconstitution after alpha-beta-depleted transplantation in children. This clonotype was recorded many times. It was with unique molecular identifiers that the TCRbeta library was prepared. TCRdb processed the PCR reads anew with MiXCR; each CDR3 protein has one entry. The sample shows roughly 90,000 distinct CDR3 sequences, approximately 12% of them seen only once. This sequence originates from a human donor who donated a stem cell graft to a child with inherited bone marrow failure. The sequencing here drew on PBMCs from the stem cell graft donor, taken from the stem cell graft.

The CDR3 region is CASSEGQGEQPQHF. DNA of the CDR3: TGTGCCAGCAGTGAAGGACAGGGGGAACAGCCCCAGCATTTT. The chain has TRBV2 and TRBJ1-5; 9 bases are shared with TRBD1. There are 14 residues in the CDR3. Losses at the gene ends were 1 base for V and 7 bases for J; bases not matched to a gene: 2. CDR1 is SNHLY and CDR2 is FYNNEI in the germline V gene.